This T cell receptor beta chain was obtained from a study of blood T cell repertoires in COVID-19. About the research overall: COVID-19 samples from acute and convalescent phases originated in the United States, Italy and Spain. Sample material is recorded as cDNA or gDNA derived from T cells, B-cell-depleted T cells, or PBMCs.

The CDR3 runs to 15 residues. Germline V CDR1 and CDR2: KGHSH, LQKENI. V dropped 1 base and J dropped 5 bases, with 11 bases sitting between them. Source study methods: Reference gene primer amplification gave nucleated cell count estimates. The repertoire was sequenced with immunoSEQ multiplex PCR; TCRdb's copy has only in-frame clones and lacks some. V and J calls and clone size come straight from that table; D and trimming were deduced from the DNA. The data hold 250,000 or so clones, with around 88% observed a single time. The TCR was taken from an elderly man with acute or convalescent COVID-19. The chain uses TRBV18 and TRBJ1-4, with D perhaps TRBD1 (5 bases). The specimen sequenced was peripheral blood. The CDR3 loop reads CASSPHKGPNEKLFF. The CDR3 bases are TGTGCCAGCTCACCACACAAGGGGCCCAATGAAAAACTGTTTTTT. Together with reference TRBV18 and TRBJ1-4, the CDR3 gives the full variable domain: NAGVMQNPRHLVRRRGQEARLRCSPMKGHSHVYWYRQLPEEGLKFMVYLQKENIIDESGMPKERFSAEFPKEGPSILRIQQVVRGDSAAYFCASSPHKGPNEKLFFGSGTQLSVL.